These 7 T cell receptor beta chains were sequenced from one sample in a study of a mutant IDH1 vaccine in newly diagnosed glioma. Clones were sequenced by immunoSEQ multiplex PCR, and TCRdb holds only the in-frame ones, with some missing. In the table there are about 58,000 clones, around 84% of which are singletons. These receptors are not linked to any known antigen. Time point defined: week 5, during vaccination. Vaccination comprised doses that each held 300 ug of mutant IDH1 20-mer peptide, plus topical imiquimod. The sample consisted of PBMCs, taken from a glioma patient whose treatment included an IDH1 peptide vaccine. The receptors come from a woman between 50 and 59 years old with glioma.

V usage is TRBV2 and J usage is TRBJ1-2; 7 nucleotides line up with TRBD1. The CDR3 spans 14 residues. Trimming took 6 bases from V and 0 from J; bases not matched to a gene: 4. CDR1 and CDR2 (germline): SNHLY, FYNNEI. CDR3 protein: CASRHRGSNYGYTF. CDR3 in DNA: TGTGCCAGCAGACACAGGGGATCTAACTATGGCTACACCTTC.

The chain has TRBV19 and TRBJ1-6; D call uncertain. The V gene lost 5 bases and the J gene lost 7 bases, with 12 bases spanning the gap. CDR1 is LNHDA, CDR2 SQIVND, per germline (reference sequence). CDR3 length: 14 residues. In nucleotides, the CDR3 is TGTGCCAGTAGTCCTCCTCACGAGAATTCACCCCTCCACTTT. Translation gives CASSPPHENSPLHF.

This clone turned up a few times. This sequence joins TRBV5-1 and TRBJ1-2; maybe TRBD1 (5 bases). The V end lost 4 bases, the J end lost 5 bases, and 12 bases lay between the germline ends. Germline lookup yields CDR1 SGHRS and CDR2 YFSETQ. The CDR3 contains 13 residues. The CDR3 region has the DNA TGCGCCAGCAGCGCAGACAGTGCTTATGGCTACACCTTC. Its protein product is CASSADSAYGYTF.

The chain combines TRBV5-1 with TRBJ2-5; D is perhaps TRBD1 (6 bases). The CDR3 is 15 amino acids. CDR1 SGHRS and CDR2 YFSETQ come from the germline V gene. The germline V and J ends were trimmed by 4 bases and 1 base, with 14 bases remaining between them. The CDR3 sequence is CASSVLTGFQETQYF. As DNA, the CDR3 is TGCGCCAGCAGCGTACTGACAGGATTCCAAGAGACCCAGTACTTC.

The V call is TRBV6-1, the J call TRBJ1-1; the D gene is possibly TRBD1 (5 bases). Trimming pared 4 bases from V and 6 bases from J, leaving 12 bases between. CDR1 and CDR2 (germline): MNHNS, SASEGT. CDR3 size: 13 residues. CDR3 DNA: TGTGCCAGCAGTGCTTCAGGGATCGCTGAAGCTTTCTTT. It encodes CASSASGIAEAFF.

The chain has TRBV6-5 and TRBJ1-2; weak D call: TRBD1 (5 bases). Trimming removed 5 bases at V and 5 bases at J, with 15 bases between. Germline values: CDR1 MNHEY, CDR2 SVGAGI. The CDR3 totals 14 residues. The DNA of the CDR3 is TGTGCCAGCAGTACCGCCGGGACTGATTATGGCTACACCTTC. The encoded protein is CASSTAGTDYGYTF.

The J gene is TRBJ1-3, the V gene TRBV4-1; possible D gene TRBD1, 5 bases. Germline-derived CDR1 and CDR2 are MGHRA and YSYEKL. V gave up 0 bases and J gave up 8 bases, with 23 bases separating them. The CDR3 totals 18 residues. The DNA of the CDR3 is TGCGCCAGCAGCCAAGAGGCTCGTCGGACCACCTTAGGGGACACCATATATTTT. This sequence encodes CASSQEARRTTLGDTIYF.